The source of this TCR beta chain is a study of T cells in Graves' hyperthyroidism and ophthalmopathy (dated by TCRdb to the late 2010s). Regarding the complete study: Peripheral blood samples were taken at the time of initial diagnosis, prior to any treatment. TCR V-J signatures able to tell the groups apart were searched for in a discovery cohort of approximately 95 patients, of whom fewer than 45 had Graves' ophthalmopathy and roughly 58 had stable Graves' hyperthyroidism. TCR Vbeta CDR3 sequencing of some 140 peripheral blood samples (roughly 43 ophthalmopathy, around 80 hyperthyroidism and 17 progressor patients) is reported in the paper. For training and testing, the 100 or so patients in the discovery cohort were randomly divided in a 7:3 ratio. In addition, the study compared T-cell repertoires in thyroid tissue and in blood from 6 or 7 Graves' hyperthyroidism patients. Prospective prediction of ophthalmopathy was tested in an independent validation cohort consisting of 18 hyperthyroidism patients and some 17 patients who later progressed to ophthalmopathy. Once sampling was done, hyperthyroidism patients were given methimazole at a starting dose of 30 mg daily, whereas ophthalmopathy patients were given high-dose intravenous methylprednisolone.

The TCR beta CDR3 regions were amplified from the RNA transcripts. A first-round RT-PCR of the TCR CDR3 used the HTBI primer set with the Qiagen OneStep RT-PCR kit. A second multiplex PCR round built the libraries, followed by size selection and purification. Sequencing of the libraries was done on an Illumina HiSeq2000 using paired-end 100 bp reads. Processing in the source paper ran as follows. SOAPnuke was used to process the raw data, throwing out any read that contained adapters or uncalled bases, had a mean Phred below 15, or lacked an exact constant-primer or identifier match. High-quality paired reads were merged with COPE v1.2.5, and unique nucleotide sequences were defined as clonotypes. MiTCR v1.1 was used to align the clonotypes against IMGT TRBV, TRBD and TRBJ reference segments. The analysis included only V-J combinations with a frequency above 0.0001, which together covered 99% to 99.2% of the repertoires. The TCS score was defined as F50 (clonal expansion) divided by E x V (chaos), with BLOSUM62-based TCRdist calculated between CDR3 peptides within each V-J. Welch's t-statistics and random forest reduced 500 to 650 V-J features to 13, which were used in a naive Bayes classifier (R e1071). TCRdb handled the public reads itself, with Q25 trimming in fastp and clone calling in MiXCR, and kept productive beta chains. One record per CDR3 amino acid sequence lists the most common genes and DNA. TCRdb's processing, not the study's, gives the V and J calls here. Across this sample there are approximately 590,000 distinct CDR3 sequences, with roughly 14% seen only once. The top ten clones comprise under 7.5% of the sample.

There are a few counts of this clonotype. Its antigen is not yet known. The sample holds no much larger clone one base away, and base qualities are not on file. The paper's findings and limits, for the study overall: Most expanded thyroid clonotypes (frequency above 0.001) were also detected in blood, a finding suggesting that blood repertoires may reflect thyroid immune responses. Ophthalmopathy was separated from stable hyperthyroidism by a 13 V-J signature model, with 85% to 90% sensitivity and about 81% specificity obtained in cross-validation and 80%/75% obtained in testing. Sample size was not statistically predetermined, and investigators were not blinded to group allocation. In validation, progression to ophthalmopathy was predicted by the model with around 70% sensitivity and 72.22% specificity, a median of approximately 6.5 months before onset.

Graves' hyperthyroidism was defined as stable when no progression to ophthalmopathy occurred over 18 months of follow-up. Hyperthyroidism patients were newly diagnosed, with disease duration under 2 months, and aged 18 to 65 years. Exclusion was applied to patients with uncontrolled infections, other autoimmune diseases, pregnancy or lactation. Clinical symptoms, serum thyroxine and TRAb, thyroid ultrasound, and orbital computed tomography formed the basis for the diagnoses. Ficoll-Paque density gradient centrifugation was used to isolate PBMCs from about 9 ml of fresh peripheral blood. Trizol reagent was used to extract total RNA, and RNA quality was then checked on an Agilent 2100 Bioanalyzer. In the germline V gene, CDR1 corresponds to SNHLY and CDR2 to FYNNEI. V and J are truncated by 6 bases and 1 base respectively, leaving an intervening sequence of 10 bases. The CDR3 numbers 14 residues from cysteine through phenylalanine. This entry keeps only the CDR3 DNA: 42 bases, framed from base 1.

This chain is built from TRBV2 and TRBJ1-3; TRBD1 is a possible D gene, resting on 5 matching bases. This sequence was found in a woman in her 30s with Graves' hyperthyroidism. Sequencing was done on a sample of blood. The CDR3 protein sequence reads: CASRRDGSGNTIYF. The nucleotides read TGTGCCAGCAGGAGGGACGGATCTGGAAACACCATATATTTT.